This T cell receptor (beta chain) was identified in a study of blood T cell repertoires in COVID-19. At the level of the study: The origin of the acute and convalescent COVID-19 samples was the United States, Italy and Spain. T cells, B-cell-depleted T cells, or PBMCs provided the cDNA or gDNA that served as material.

CDR3 size: 11 residues. V lost 6 bases and J lost 9, with 11 bases in between. In germline, CDR1 is MNHEY, CDR2 SVGAGI. Seattle researchers signed up patients amid active infection and tracked them longitudinally. Original methodology: Reference gene primer amplification in the assay estimated nucleated cell counts. Some clones are missing from TCRdb's copy, which holds only in-frame ones; the method was immunoSEQ multiplex PCR. For V, J and clone size, that table is used; D and trimming come from the DNA. This sample has just over 250,000 clones, with 80% to 90% found just once. The J gene is TRBJ1-2, the V gene TRBV6-5; D is undetermined. The sequence was collected from a woman in her seventies with COVID-19, enrolled during active disease. The sequenced sample was peripheral blood. This CDR3 is CASRPGGSYTF. In nucleotides, the CDR3 is TGTGCCAGCAGGCCAGGAGGAAGCTACACCTTC.